The TCR beta chain described here comes from a study of T-cell reconstitution after alpha-beta-depleted transplantation in children. This clonotype was recorded many times. The V end was cut by 3 bases, the J end by 3 bases, with 15 bases between. The germline CDR1 and CDR2 sequences are KGHSH and LQKENI. This CDR3 contains 16 residues. Unique molecular identifiers tagged the TCRbeta library. Via MiXCR, TCRdb re-called the PCR reads, giving one row per CDR3 protein. The table has a few hundred thousand distinct CDR3 sequences, 7.5% to 10% seen once. Source: PBMCs from the stem cell graft donor, taken from the stem cell graft. J is TRBJ1-3 and V is TRBV18; no definite D call. The clonotype originates from a human donor who donated a stem cell graft to a child with SCID. The CDR3 sequence is CASSPLDHPGGNTIYF. The CDR3 coding sequence is TGTGCCAGCTCACCGTTGGATCACCCCGGTGGAAACACCATATATTTT.